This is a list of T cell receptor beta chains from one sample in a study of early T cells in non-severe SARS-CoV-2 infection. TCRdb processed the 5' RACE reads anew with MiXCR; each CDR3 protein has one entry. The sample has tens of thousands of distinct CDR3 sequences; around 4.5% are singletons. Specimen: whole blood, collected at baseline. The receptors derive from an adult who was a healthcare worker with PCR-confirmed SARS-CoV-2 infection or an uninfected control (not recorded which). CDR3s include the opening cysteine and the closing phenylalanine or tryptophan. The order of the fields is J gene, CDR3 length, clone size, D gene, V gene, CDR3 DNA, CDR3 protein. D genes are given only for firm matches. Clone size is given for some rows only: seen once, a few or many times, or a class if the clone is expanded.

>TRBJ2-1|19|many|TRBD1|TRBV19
TGTGCCAGTAGCTCCGGGACAGGGGGCTTGGGTAGCGGGTCCAATGAGCAGTTCTTC
CASSSGTGGLGSGSNEQFF
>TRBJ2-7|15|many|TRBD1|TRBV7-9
TGTGCCAGCAGCCTACCTCAGGGGGCATCCTACGAGCAGTACTTC
CASSLPQGASYEQYF
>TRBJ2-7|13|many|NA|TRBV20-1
TGCAGTGCCACCAGCCGATCGTGGGACGAGCAGTACTTC
CSATSRSWDEQYF
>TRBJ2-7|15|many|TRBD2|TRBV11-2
TGTGCCAGCAGCTTAGCGACTAGCGGGATCTACGAGCAGTACTTC
CASSLATSGIYEQYF
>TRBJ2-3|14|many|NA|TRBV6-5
TGTGCCAGCAGTTACTCCTCCCCGGGGGATACGCAGTATTTT
CASSYSSPGDTQYF
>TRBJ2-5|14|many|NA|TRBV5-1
TGCGCCAGCAGCTTGGACAGGGTCGGGGAGACCCAGTACTTC
CASSLDRVGETQYF
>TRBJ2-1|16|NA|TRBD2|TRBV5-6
TGTGCCAGCAGCTTGGGGAGACTAGCGGGAGTGGTTGAGCAGTTCTTC
CASSLGRLAGVVEQFF
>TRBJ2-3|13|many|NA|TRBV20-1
TGCAGTGCAACTAGCTCGGGCACAGATACGCAGTATTTT
CSATSSGTDTQYF
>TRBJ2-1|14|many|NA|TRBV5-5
TGTGCCAGCAGCTTTGAGAGGGGGTCTAATGAGCAGTTCTTC
CASSFERGSNEQFF
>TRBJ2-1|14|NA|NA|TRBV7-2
TGTGCCAGCAGCTCCAACCTAGCTTACAATGAGCAGTTCTTC
CASSSNLAYNEQFF
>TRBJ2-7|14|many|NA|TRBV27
TGTGCCAGCAGTTCCGACCACAGGGTCCACGAGCAGTACTTC
CASSSDHRVHEQYF
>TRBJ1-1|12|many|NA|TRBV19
TGTGCCAGTAGTACATTAGGGGCTGAAGCTTTCTTT
CASSTLGAEAFF
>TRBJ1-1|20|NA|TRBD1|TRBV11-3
TGTGCCAGCAGCTTAGTCGGGACAGGGGGCTTCGACGTCATGAACACTGAAGCTTTCTTT
CASSLVGTGGFDVMNTEAFF
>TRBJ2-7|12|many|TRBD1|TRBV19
TGTGCCAGCCGGGACAGGGACCACGAGCAGTACTTC
CASRDRDHEQYF
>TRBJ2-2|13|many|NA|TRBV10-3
TGTGCCATCAGTGAGTCGTACACCGGGGAGCTGTTTTTT
CAISESYTGELFF
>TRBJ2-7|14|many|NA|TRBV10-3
TGTGCCATCAGTAGACAGGCCCGAGACTACGAGCAGTACTTC
CAISRQARDYEQYF
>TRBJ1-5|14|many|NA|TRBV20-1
TGCAGTGCTAGGCAGGGAGATAGCAATCAGCCCCAGCATTTT
CSARQGDSNQPQHF
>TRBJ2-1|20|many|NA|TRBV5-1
TGCGCCAGCAGCTTAATATTAGAAATGCCTTTTTTTAGCTCCTACAATGAGCAGTTCTTC
CASSLILEMPFFSSYNEQFF
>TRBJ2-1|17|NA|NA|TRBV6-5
TGTGCCAGCAGTTACTCGACTGCGGGAAGGGCCCGCAATGAGCAGTTCTTC
CASSYSTAGRARNEQFF
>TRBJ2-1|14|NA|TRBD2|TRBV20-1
TGCAGTGCTATTGGACTAGCGGGGAGACAGGAGCAGTTCTTC
CSAIGLAGRQEQFF
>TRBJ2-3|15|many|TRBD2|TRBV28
TGTGCCAGCAGTTTCGGGGAGGGACGCACAGATACGCAGTATTTT
CASSFGEGRTDTQYF
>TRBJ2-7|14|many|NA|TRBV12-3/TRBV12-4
TGTGCCAGCAGTTTAATGGGGGCAGCCTACGAGCAGTACTTC
CASSLMGAAYEQYF
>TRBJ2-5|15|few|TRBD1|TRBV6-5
TGTGCCAGCAGTTACCCGGTGGGACAGCAAGAGACCCAGTACTTC
CASSYPVGQQETQYF
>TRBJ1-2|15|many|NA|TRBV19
TGTGCCAGTATCAGCAGCAGGCCCCCTAACTATGGCTACACCTTC
CASISSRPPNYGYTF
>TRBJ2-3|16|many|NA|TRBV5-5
TGTGCCAGCAGCTTGGCCCAAGGGATGGGCACAGATACGCAGTATTTT
CASSLAQGMGTDTQYF
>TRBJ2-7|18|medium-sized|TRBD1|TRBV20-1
TGCAGTGCTACTAGACCGGGGACAGGGGGGACGAAGGGAGCAGAGCAGTACTTC
CSATRPGTGGTKGAEQYF
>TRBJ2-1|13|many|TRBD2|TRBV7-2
TGTGCCAGCAGCATAGCGGGGTTCAATGAGCAGTTCTTC
CASSIAGFNEQFF
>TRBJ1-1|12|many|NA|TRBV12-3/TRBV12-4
TGTGCCAGCAGATTTGACAGGCGTGAAGCTTTCTTT
CASRFDRREAFF
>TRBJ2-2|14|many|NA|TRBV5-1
TGCGCCAGCAGCTTGTACACAGCCGGCGGGGAGCTGTTTTTT
CASSLYTAGGELFF
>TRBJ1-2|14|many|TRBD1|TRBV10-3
TGTGCCATCAGTGAGTCGACAGGGAACTATGGCTACACCTTC
CAISESTGNYGYTF
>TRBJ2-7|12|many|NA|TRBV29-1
TGCAGCGTGGGGACGACCCCCTACGAGCAGTACTTC
CSVGTTPYEQYF
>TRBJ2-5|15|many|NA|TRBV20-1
TGCAGTGCTAGAGACCCGGCGGACGGGACCGAGACCCAGTACTTC
CSARDPADGTETQYF
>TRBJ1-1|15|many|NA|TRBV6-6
TGTGCCAGCAGTTACTCAAAGGGAGTGAACACTGAAGCTTTCTTT
CASSYSKGVNTEAFF
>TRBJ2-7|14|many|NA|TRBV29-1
TGCAGCGTTGGGATGGCAAAGCCCCTGAACGAGCAGTACTTC
CSVGMAKPLNEQYF
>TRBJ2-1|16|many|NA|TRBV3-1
TGTGCCAGCAGCCCGTTGGACAGATACCCCTACAATGAGCAGTTCTTC
CASSPLDRYPYNEQFF
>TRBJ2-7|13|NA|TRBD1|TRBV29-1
TGCAGCGGGGGAACCGGGACAGGGAGCGAGCAGTACTTC
CSGGTGTGSEQYF
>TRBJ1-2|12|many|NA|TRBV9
TGTGCCAGCAGCGTAGACGTCTATGGCTACACCTTC
CASSVDVYGYTF
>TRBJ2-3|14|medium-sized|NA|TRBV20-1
TGCAGTGCTAGCCCACCCCCCCTCACAGATACGCAGTATTTT
CSASPPPLTDTQYF
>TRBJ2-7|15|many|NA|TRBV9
TGTGCCAGCAGCGTGGGAATAGGACATCAGTACGAGCAGTACTTC
CASSVGIGHQYEQYF
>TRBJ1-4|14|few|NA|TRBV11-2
TGTGCCAGCAGCTTAGATCGATCAACGGGAAAACTGTTTTTT
CASSLDRSTGKLFF